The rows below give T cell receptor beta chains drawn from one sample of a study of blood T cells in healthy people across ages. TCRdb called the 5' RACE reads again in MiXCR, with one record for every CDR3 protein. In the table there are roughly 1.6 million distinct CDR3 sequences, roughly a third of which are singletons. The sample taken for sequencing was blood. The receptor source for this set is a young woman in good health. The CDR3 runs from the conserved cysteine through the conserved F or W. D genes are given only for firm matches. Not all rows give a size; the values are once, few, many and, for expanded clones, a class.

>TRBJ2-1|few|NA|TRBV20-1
CSASSGTPSNEQFF
TGCAGTGCTTCCAGCGGCACCCCCTCCAATGAGCAGTTCTTC
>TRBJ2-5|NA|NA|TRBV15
CATSREVRGTETQYF
TGTGCCACCAGCAGAGAGGTTCGGGGGACTGAGACCCAGTACTTC
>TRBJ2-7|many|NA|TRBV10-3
CAISAPDGGYEQYF
TGTGCCATCAGTGCCCCTGACGGCGGTTACGAGCAGTACTTC
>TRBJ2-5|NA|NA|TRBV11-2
CASSLERQSYDQYF
TGTGCCAGCAGCTTGGAGAGACAGTCCTACGATCAGTACTTC
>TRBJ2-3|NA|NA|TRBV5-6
CASSLLETASTDTQYF
TGTGCCAGCAGCTTGCTTGAGACAGCAAGCACAGATACGCAGTATTTT
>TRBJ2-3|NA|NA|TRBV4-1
CASSQVGSAQYF
TGCGCCAGCAGCCAAGTCGGCTCCGCGCAGTATTTT
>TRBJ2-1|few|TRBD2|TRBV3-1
CASSQRRPREGNEQFF
TGTGCCAGCAGCCAACGCCGGCCCCGGGAGGGGAATGAGCAGTTCTTC
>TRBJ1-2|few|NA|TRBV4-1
CASSQRERRPFGYTF
TGCGCCAGCAGCCAGAGGGAACGACGTCCCTTTGGCTACACCTTC
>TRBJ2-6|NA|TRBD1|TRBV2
CASSGQGGSGANVLTF
TGTGCCAGCTCGGGACAGGGAGGCTCTGGGGCCAACGTCCTGACTTTC
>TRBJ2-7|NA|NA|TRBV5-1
CASSLGSLYNEQYF
TGCGCCAGCAGCTTAGGCTCCCTATACAATGAGCAGTACTTC
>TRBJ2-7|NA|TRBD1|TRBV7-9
CASGDREFYEQYF
TGTGCCAGCGGAGACAGGGAGTTCTACGAGCAGTACTTC
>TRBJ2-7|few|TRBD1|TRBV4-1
CASSRAQGQTNSYEQYF
TGCGCCAGCAGCCGCGCCCAGGGACAGACCAACTCCTACGAGCAGTACTTC
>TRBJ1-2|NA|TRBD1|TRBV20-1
CSAIGTDYGYTF
TGCAGTGCAATTGGGACAGACTATGGCTACACCTTC
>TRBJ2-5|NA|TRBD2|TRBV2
CVSRSGGGETQYF
TGTGTCAGCAGAAGCGGGGGAGGGGAGACCCAGTACTTC
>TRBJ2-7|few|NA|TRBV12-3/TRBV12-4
CASSLGLRGRPYEQYF
TGTGCCAGCAGTTTAGGCTTACGGGGTCGGCCCTACGAGCAGTACTTC
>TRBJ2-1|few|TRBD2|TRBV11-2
CASSPPLAGGNEQFF
TGTGCCAGCAGCCCACCACTAGCGGGGGGCAATGAGCAGTTCTTC
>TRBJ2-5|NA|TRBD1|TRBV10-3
CAISESKGGRETQYF
TGTGCCATCAGTGAGTCTAAAGGGGGCCGGGAGACCCAGTACTTC
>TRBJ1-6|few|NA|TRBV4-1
CASSVGDMNSPLHF
TGCGCCAGCAGTGTTGGGGACATGAATTCACCCCTCCACTTT
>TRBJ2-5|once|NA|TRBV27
CASSSTAGGRKTQYF
TGTGCCAGCAGTTCCACCGCAGGGGGGCGGAAGACCCAGTACTTC
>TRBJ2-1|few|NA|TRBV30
CAWEQGSYNEQFF
TGTGCCTGGGAACAGGGATCCTACAATGAGCAGTTCTTC
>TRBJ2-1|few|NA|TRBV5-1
CASSALAEIHNEQFF
TGCGCCAGCAGCGCTTTAGCCGAGATCCACAATGAGCAGTTCTTC
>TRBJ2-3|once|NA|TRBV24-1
CATSDLDSSTLDTRYF
TGTGCCACCAGTGACCTTGACAGTTCTACTCTTGATACGCGGTATTTT
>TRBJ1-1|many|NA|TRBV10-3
CAIRGGMNTEAFF
TGTGCCATCAGGGGTGGGATGAACACTGAAGCTTTCTTT
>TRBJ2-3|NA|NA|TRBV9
CASSPGGSASDTQYF
TGTGCCAGCAGCCCCGGTGGGAGTGCGTCAGATACGCAGTATTTT
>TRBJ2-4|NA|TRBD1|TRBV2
CASSTGTGGRNIQYF
TGTGCCAGCAGTACCGGGACAGGGGGTAGAAACATTCAGTACTTC
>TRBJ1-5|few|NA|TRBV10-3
CAISETGDNQPQHF
TGTGCCATCAGTGAAACGGGAGACAATCAGCCCCAGCATTTT
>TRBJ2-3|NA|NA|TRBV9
CASSVDGQTDTQYF
TGTGCCAGCAGCGTAGACGGACAGACAGATACGCAGTATTTT
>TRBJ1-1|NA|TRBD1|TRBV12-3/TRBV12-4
CASSFGTGAPEAFF
TGTGCCAGCAGTTTTGGGACAGGGGCCCCTGAAGCTTTCTTT
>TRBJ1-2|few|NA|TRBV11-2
CASSLRRVYGYTF
TGTGCCAGCAGCCTAAGGAGGGTATATGGCTACACCTTC
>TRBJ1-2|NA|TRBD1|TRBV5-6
CASSLADAGGAYGYTF
TGTGCCAGCAGCTTGGCCGACGCAGGGGGCGCCTATGGCTACACCTTC
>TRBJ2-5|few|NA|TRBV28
CASSLHGRAEEETQYF
TGTGCCAGCAGTTTACATGGCAGGGCGGAGGAAGAGACCCAGTACTTC